The text below deals with one T cell receptor beta chain. The data are from a study of shared clonotypes between healthy human individuals. Looked up from germline, CDR1 is SGHTA and CDR2 is FQGTGA. This CDR3 contains 14 residues. Trimming took 2 bases from V and 6 from J, leaving 10 bases between them. Measured with immunoSEQ multiplex PCR; TCRdb has only the in-frame clones, and not every one. The data hold approximately 1.9 million clones, with 93% observed a single time. The naive CD8 subset, CD45RO-negative cells positively selected for CCR7, excluded terminally differentiated effector memory CD45RA+ cells. Only Caucasian adults living in Nashville, Tennessee made up the donor group.

The sequencing input was naive CD8+ T cells from PBMCs. The clonotype originates from a man younger than 35 in good health. Some clones in this sample may be carry-over from other donors' samples. The chain joins TRBV7-3 to TRBJ2-2, with D unclear. CDR3 nucleotides: TGTGCCAGCAGCTTATCCGTCACCTCCGGGGAGCTGTTTTTT. Residues: CASSLSVTSGELFF.